The 18 T cell receptor beta chains below come from one sample, sequenced in a study of chemoradiotherapy in HPV16-positive cancers. Measured with immunoSEQ multiplex PCR; TCRdb has only the in-frame clones, and not every one. There are thousands of clones in the sample; approximately 94% occur only once, and 3% to 3.5% lies in the top ten. Collection of the sample occurred from a patient who underwent chemoradiotherapy. All receptors derive from a human donor with HPV-associated anogenital cancer.

V is TRBV7-3 and J is TRBJ2-6; D tentatively reads TRBD1 or TRBD2 (5 bases each). CDR3 length: 15 amino acids. CDR1 and CDR2 from the germline V gene are SGHTA and FQGTGA. Trimming removed 2 bases at V and 3 bases at J, with 8 bases between. CDR3 amino acids: CASSLEGNGANVLTF. As DNA, the CDR3 is TGTGCCAGCAGCTTAGAGGGGAATGGGGCCAACGTCCTGACTTTC.

V is TRBV6-5 and J is TRBJ1-2; D is unresolved. The germline CDR1 and CDR2 sequences are MNHEY and SVGAGI. The length of the CDR3 is 13 residues. Trimming took off 6 bases at V and 4 bases at J, with 12 bases between the two ends. DNA of the CDR3: TGTGCCAGCAGGCCGGAGAAAACCTATGGCTACACCTTC. It translates to CASRPEKTYGYTF.

The CDR3 coding sequence is TGTGCCAGCAGTTTTGGGGGGCCCCAGCATTTT. Amino acids: CASSFGGPQHF. V and J are TRBV28 and TRBJ1-5; tentatively, D is TRBD1 (5 bases). V was shortened by 3 bases and J by 9 bases, with 6 bases between the two germline ends. Germline V gene data show CDR1 as MDHEN and CDR2 as SYDVKM. This CDR3 region has 11 residues.

This clone has just one count. The chain combines TRBV19 with TRBJ1-1; tentatively, D is TRBD1 (5 bases). V was cut by 5 bases and J by 2 bases, with 21 bases left in between. This CDR3 has 17 residues. Germline values: CDR1 LNHDA, CDR2 SQIVND (reference sequence). This CDR3 reads CASSSLPGDGGNTEAFF. The CDR3 DNA sequence: TGTGCCAGTAGTTCCCTCCCCGGGGACGGGGGAAACACTGAAGCTTTCTTT. Filled out from reference TRBV19 and TRBJ1-1, the complete variable domain reads DGGITQSPKYLFRKEGQNVTLSCEQNLNHDAMYWYRQDPGQGLRLIYYSQIVNDFQKGDIAEGYSVSREKKESFPLTVTSAQKNPTAFYLCASSSLPGDGGNTEAFFGQGTRLTVV.

This chain joins TRBV7-2 and TRBJ1-1; D unclear. CDR3 size: 14 residues. Per the germline V gene, CDR1 is SGHTA and CDR2 is FQGNSA. V was trimmed by 5 bases and J by 3 bases, leaving 13 bases between them. CDR3 amino acids: CASSVKGTDTEAFF. The CDR3 nucleotides read TGTGCCAGCAGCGTCAAGGGTACGGACACTGAAGCTTTCTTT.

This chain connects TRBV7-8 to TRBJ2-7, with TRBD1 identical over 11 bases. The CDR3 consists of 16 residues. Germline trimming cut 0 bases from V and 2 bases from J; bases unmatched to any gene: 3. Germline V gene sequence: CDR1 SGHVS, CDR2 FQNEAQ. The CDR3 loop is CASSLAGGQGAYEQYF. CDR3 nucleotides: TGTGCCAGCAGCTTAGCCGGGGGACAGGGGGCCTACGAGCAGTACTTC.

The J gene is TRBJ1-2, the V gene TRBV6-5, with D perhaps matching TRBD1 (5 bases). Between the trimmed V and J ends, which lost 2 bases and 8 bases, there was a span of 21 bases. The V gene's germline CDR1 is MNHEY and CDR2 SVGAGI. The CDR3 is 16 residues long. This CDR3 is CASSYAGSGPGGGYTF. The CDR3 region has the DNA TGTGCCAGCAGTTACGCGGGATCGGGGCCCGGCGGCGGCTACACCTTC.

The chain links TRBV4-2 to TRBJ1-6; TRBD1 aligns across 9 bases. CDR3 length: 16 amino acids. CDR1 and CDR2 from the germline V gene are LGHNA and YNFKEQ. V shed 1 base, J shed 7 bases, and the junction held 5 bases outside the gene matches. CDR3 nucleotide sequence: TGTGCCAGCAGCCAAGGAGGACAGGGGAGAAATTCACCCCTCCACTTT. Protein product: CASSQGGQGRNSPLHF.

J is TRBJ2-2 and V is TRBV20-1; D gene ambiguous. This CDR3 spans 11 amino acids. The V and J ends lost 2 bases and 8 bases respectively, with 6 bases between them. Germline V gives CDR1 DFQATT, CDR2 SNEGSKA (reference sequence). The CDR3 spells CSARLWGELFF. DNA for the CDR3: TGCAGTGCTAGATTGTGGGGGGAGCTGTTTTTT.

The J gene is TRBJ2-5, the V gene TRBV10-1; either TRBD1 or TRBD2 may supply D (5 bases each). Germline CDR1 WNHNN, CDR2 SYGVQD (reference sequence). The CDR3 length is 16 residues. V lost 3 bases to trimming and J lost 5 bases, with 19 bases between them. The CDR3 nucleotides read TGCGCCAGCAGTGACATGAGGACCGGGGCCGGTGAGACCCAGTACTTC. Translating it yields CASSDMRTGAGETQYF.

This rearrangement joins TRBV6-5 to TRBJ1-4; D remains unclear. Germline CDR1 is MNHEY and CDR2 is SVGAGI. The V end was cut by 0 bases, the J end by 8 bases, with 10 bases between. This CDR3 is built from 14 residues. CDR3 coding DNA: TGTGCCAGCAGTTACTCAGGGATCAACGAAAAACTGTTTTTT. Translated, it gives CASSYSGINEKLFF.

The genes are TRBV7-6 and TRBJ2-3; a weak D match, TRBD2 (5 bases). Trimming stripped 2 bases from V and 6 bases from J, with 12 bases between. Per the germline V gene, CDR1 is SGHVS and CDR2 is FNYEAQ. This CDR3 comprises 14 residues. The CDR3 DNA reads TGTGCCAGCAGCTTATATGTCGGGGTGGATACGCAGTATTTT. Its translation is CASSLYVGVDTQYF.

The chain links TRBV27 to TRBJ1-4, with TRBD1 as a possible D gene (5 bases). V lost 3 bases to trimming and J lost 4 bases, with 12 bases between them. Germline CDR1 MNHEY, CDR2 SMNVEV (reference sequence). The CDR3 totals 15 residues. CDR3 loop: CASSFQGLFNEKLFF. In DNA, the CDR3 is TGTGCCAGCAGTTTTCAGGGCCTCTTTAATGAAAAACTGTTTTTT.

The chain links TRBV30 to TRBJ1-2, with D unresolved. The CDR3 runs to 12 residues. Germline CDR1 GTSNPN, CDR2 SVGIG (reference sequence). V lost 2 bases and J lost 2, with 6 bases in between. The CDR3 coding sequence is TGTGCCTGGAGTCGGGGAAACTATGGCTACACCTTC. Encoded protein: CAWSRGNYGYTF.

V usage is TRBV7-6 and J usage is TRBJ2-7; the D gene is possibly TRBD2 (5 bases). Germline lookup yields CDR1 SGHVS and CDR2 FNYEAQ. This CDR3 is 16 amino acids long. Trimming took 0 bases from V and 3 from J, leaving 15 bases between them. The CDR3 DNA reads as TGTGCCAGCAGCTTAGCATACGGGATTGAGGGCTACGAGCAGTACTTC. It encodes CASSLAYGIEGYEQYF.

The chain joins TRBV11-3 to TRBJ1-5, with D perhaps TRBD1 (5 bases). The CDR3 is 18 residues long. Trimming cost V 7 bases and J 3 bases, with 25 bases left between them. Germline CDR1 and CDR2: SGHNT and YENEEA. In nucleotides, the CDR3 is TGTGCCAGCACCTCCGGGGCCTCCCCCCCTGGGGCCAATCAGCCCCAGCATTTT. Its protein product is CASTSGASPPGANQPQHF.

CDR3 bases: TGTGCCTGGAGTGTCGGACAGGGGGCGGGCGGGGAGCTGTTTTTT. Translating gives CAWSVGQGAGGELFF. The gene calls are TRBV30 and TRBJ2-2, with 11 bases that match TRBD1. V trimming: 0 bases; J trimming: 7 bases; junction bases outside the gene matches: 4. CDR1 is GTSNPN, CDR2 SVGIG, per germline (reference sequence). The CDR3 loop spans 15 amino acids.

This clone was recorded only once. The chain carries TRBV30 and TRBJ1-5; D ambiguous. This CDR3 spans 13 amino acids. Per the germline V gene, CDR1 is GTSNPN and CDR2 is SVGIG (reference sequence). The V end was cut by 2 bases, the J end by 3 bases, with 8 bases between. The CDR3 spells CAWSLTDNQPQHF. The CDR3 DNA is TGTGCCTGGAGTCTTACAGACAATCAGCCCCAGCATTTT.